This T cell receptor (beta chain) was sequenced in a study of cytomegalovirus exposure and HLA in healthy donors. General study findings and limits: Using the classifier, cytomegalovirus status was reportedly diagnosed with high specificity and sensitivity. Listed as cytomegalovirus-associated were more than 150 TCR beta chains.

This CDR3 spans 14 amino acids. From germline, CDR1 is MNHEY and CDR2 SVGAGI. J gave up 1 base and V 4 bases, and 1 base lay outside the gene matches. 13 Jbeta primers and 60 Vbeta primers were used for the PCR. Method: immunoSEQ multiplex PCR; TCRdb's copy keeps in-frame clones and lacks some. The table lists fewer than 200,000 clones, 65% to 80% of them singletons. This clone was seen at least ten times. The antigen is unknown. The same CDR3 is also encoded by other DNA sequences in this sample. Sequenced material: PBMCs. This clonotype was sampled from a middle-aged woman in good health and CMV-seropositive. V is TRBV6-5 and J is TRBJ1-1, with 9 bases fitting TRBD1. The CDR3 loop reads CASSSGQGNTEAFF. The CDR3 bases are TGTGCCAGCAGTTCGGGACAGGGGAACACTGAAGCTTTCTTT.